Detailed here is one T cell receptor (beta chain). What it binds is unknown. TCRdb's table, derived via immunoSEQ multiplex PCR, lists solely in-frame clones and lacks some. Of roughly 190,000 clones in the sample, around 90% were seen once. This specimen belongs to a study of T cell responses to AZD1222 COVID-19 vaccine. Study results and caveats: Reports say nearly half of spike-specific TCRs go after unmutated variant regions.

V was trimmed by 6 bases and J by 5 bases, leaving 16 bases between them. The CDR3 contains 14 residues. In germline, CDR1 is SGHNT, CDR2 YENEEA. The sequence was obtained from an adult who received the MenACWY meningococcal vaccine as a control. This rearrangement joins TRBV11-3 to TRBJ1-1; TRBD1 is a possible D gene (6 bases). Sample: peripheral blood, taken 28 days after the second dose of the MenACWY control vaccine. This CDR3 is CASRPPGGPTEAFF. DNA for the CDR3: TGTGCCAGCAGACCCCCGGGGGGGCCAACTGAAGCTTTCTTT.